This T cell receptor beta chain was identified during a study of cytomegalovirus exposure and HLA in healthy donors. Details on this clone: Its antigen is not identified.

The study sampled nominally healthy donors, though unrecorded immune exposures were likely. The study's findings and limits: A classifier reportedly called cytomegalovirus status with high sensitivity and specificity. An analysis that was carried out later associated 16,951 TCR beta sequences with HLA alleles at 0.05 false discovery rate. The study listed approximately 160 cytomegalovirus-associated TCR beta chains.

Germline assignment: CDR1 SGHAT and CDR2 FQNNGV. The CDR3 length is 15 residues. V lost 0 bases and J lost 8, with 16 bases in between. Primers included in the PCR were 60 Vbeta and 13 Jbeta primers. Sequenced by immunoSEQ multiplex PCR; TCRdb stores in-frame clones only, minus some. The sample contains fewer than 300,000 clones, about four fifths of which appear only once. The sequenced material came from PBMCs. V gene TRBV11-2 combines with J gene TRBJ1-2, with a tentative D call TRBD1 (5 bases). This TCR came from a girl aged 2 to 10 in good health and CMV-seronegative. The CDR3 sequence is CASSLDLGLLGGYTF. The CDR3 coding sequence is TGTGCCAGCAGCTTAGACCTGGGACTGCTGGGAGGCTACACCTTC.